This T cell receptor (beta chain) is drawn from a study of T cells in localized non-small cell lung cancer. Germline CDR1 reads LNHDA; CDR2 reads SQIVND (reference sequence). Losses at the gene ends were 2 bases for V and 1 base for J; bases not matched to a gene: 4. The CDR3 loop spans 16 amino acids. Data came from immunoSEQ multiplex PCR; TCRdb stores just in-frame clones and leaves some out. Seen here are more than 15,000 clones, roughly 91% observed once, and the top ten hold 3.7%. This clone came up once. Sequences were derived from peripheral blood, sampled before any cancer treatment. The clonotype comes from a male donor aged 60 or older with stage II squamous cell lung carcinoma. The chain carries TRBV19 and TRBJ2-7; 11 nucleotides match TRBD2. CDR3 amino acids: CASSITSGSGSYEQYF. The CDR3 nucleotides are TGTGCCAGTAGTATAACTAGCGGGAGTGGATCCTACGAGCAGTACTTC.